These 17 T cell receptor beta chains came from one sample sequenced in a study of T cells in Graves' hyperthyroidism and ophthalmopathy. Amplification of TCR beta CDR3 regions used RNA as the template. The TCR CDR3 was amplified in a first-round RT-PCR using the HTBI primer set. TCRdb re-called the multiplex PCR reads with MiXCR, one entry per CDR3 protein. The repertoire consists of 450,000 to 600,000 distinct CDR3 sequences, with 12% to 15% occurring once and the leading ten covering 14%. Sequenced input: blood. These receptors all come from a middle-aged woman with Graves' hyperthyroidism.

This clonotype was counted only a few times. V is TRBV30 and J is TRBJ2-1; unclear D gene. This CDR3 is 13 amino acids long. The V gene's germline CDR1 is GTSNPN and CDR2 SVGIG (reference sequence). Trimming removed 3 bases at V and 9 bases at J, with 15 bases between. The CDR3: CAWRKEKGTEQFF. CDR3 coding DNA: TGTGCCTGGAGGAAAGAGAAGGGAACTGAGCAGTTCTTC.

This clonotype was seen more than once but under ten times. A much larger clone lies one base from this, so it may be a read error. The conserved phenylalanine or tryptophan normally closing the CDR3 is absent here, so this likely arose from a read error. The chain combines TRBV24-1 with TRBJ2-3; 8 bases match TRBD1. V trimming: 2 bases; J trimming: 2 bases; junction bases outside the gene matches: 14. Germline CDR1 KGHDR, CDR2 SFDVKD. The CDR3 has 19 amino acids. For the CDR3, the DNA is TGTGCCACCAGTGATTCCTTAAGTATAGGGACAGGCCCCACAGATACGCAGTATCTT. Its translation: CATSDSLSIGTGPTDTQYL.

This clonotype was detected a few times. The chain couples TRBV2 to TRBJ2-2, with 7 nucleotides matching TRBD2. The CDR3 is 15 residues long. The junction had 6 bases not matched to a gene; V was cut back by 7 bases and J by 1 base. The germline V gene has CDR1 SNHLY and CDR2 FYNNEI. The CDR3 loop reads CASTEIAGNTGELFF. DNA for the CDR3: TGTGCCAGCACCGAGATAGCGGGGAACACCGGGGAGCTGTTTTTT.

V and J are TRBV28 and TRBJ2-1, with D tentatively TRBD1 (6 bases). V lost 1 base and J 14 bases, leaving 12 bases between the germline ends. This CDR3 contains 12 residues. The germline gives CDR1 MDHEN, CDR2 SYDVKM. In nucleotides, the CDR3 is TGTGCCAGCAGTTTATCGGGCAAGGGGGAGTTCTTC. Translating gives CASSLSGKGEFF.

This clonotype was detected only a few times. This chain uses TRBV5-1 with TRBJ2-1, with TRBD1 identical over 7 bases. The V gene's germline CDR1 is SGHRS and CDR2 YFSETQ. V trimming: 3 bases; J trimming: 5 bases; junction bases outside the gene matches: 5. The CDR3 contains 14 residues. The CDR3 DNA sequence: TGCGCCAGCAGCTCCGGGACAGTCGACAATGAGCAGTTCTTC. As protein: CASSSGTVDNEQFF.

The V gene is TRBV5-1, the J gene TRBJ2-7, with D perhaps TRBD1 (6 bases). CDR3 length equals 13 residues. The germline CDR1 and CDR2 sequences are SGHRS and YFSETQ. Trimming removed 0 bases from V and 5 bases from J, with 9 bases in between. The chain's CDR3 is CASSLGRQDEQYF. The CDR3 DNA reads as TGCGCCAGCAGCTTGGGCAGACAGGACGAGCAGTACTTC.

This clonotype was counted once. CDR3 sequence reads: CASSEFGSRGLAGDHTYNEQFF. In DNA form, the CDR3 reads TGTGCCAGCAGTGAATTCGGAAGTCGAGGGCTAGCGGGAGATCATACCTACAATGAGCAGTTCTTC. The chain combines TRBV2 with TRBJ2-1, with 10 bases aligning to TRBD2. CDR3 size: 22 residues. The V segment lost 2 bases and the J segment 2 bases; nucleotides outside the gene matches: 21. CDR1 and CDR2 (germline): SNHLY, FYNNEI.

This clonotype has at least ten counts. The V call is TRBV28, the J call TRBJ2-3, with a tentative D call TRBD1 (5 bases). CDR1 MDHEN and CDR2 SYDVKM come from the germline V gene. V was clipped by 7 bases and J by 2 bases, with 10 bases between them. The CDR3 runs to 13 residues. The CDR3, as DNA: TGTGCCAGCAACTTAGGGGCCACAGATACGCAGTATTTT. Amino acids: CASNLGATDTQYF. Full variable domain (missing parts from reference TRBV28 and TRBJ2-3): DVKVTQSSRYLVKRTGEKVFLECVQDMDHENMFWYRQDPGLGLRLIYFSYDVKMKEKGDIPEGYSVSREKKERFSLILESASTNQTSMYLCASNLGATDTQYFGPGTRLTVL.

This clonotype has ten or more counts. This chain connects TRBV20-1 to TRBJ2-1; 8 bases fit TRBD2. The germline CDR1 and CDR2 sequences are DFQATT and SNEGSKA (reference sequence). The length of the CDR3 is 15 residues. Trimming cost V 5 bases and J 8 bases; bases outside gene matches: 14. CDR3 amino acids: CSASPVGRAGDEQFF. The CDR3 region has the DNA TGCAGTGCTTCCCCCGTCGGGAGGGCCGGAGATGAGCAGTTCTTC.

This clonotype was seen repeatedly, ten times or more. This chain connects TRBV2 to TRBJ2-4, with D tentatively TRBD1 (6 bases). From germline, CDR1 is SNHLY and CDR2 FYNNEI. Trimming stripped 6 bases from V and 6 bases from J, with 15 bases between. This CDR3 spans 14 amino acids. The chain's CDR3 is CASREDRAINIQYF. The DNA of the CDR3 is TGTGCCAGCAGGGAGGACAGAGCAATAAACATTCAGTACTTC.

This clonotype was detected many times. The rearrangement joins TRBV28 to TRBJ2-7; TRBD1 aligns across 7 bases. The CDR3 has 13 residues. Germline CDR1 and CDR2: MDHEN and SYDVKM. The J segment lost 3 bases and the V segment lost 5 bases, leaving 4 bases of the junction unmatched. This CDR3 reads CASSTTGNYEQYF. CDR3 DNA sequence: TGTGCCAGCAGTACGACAGGGAACTACGAGCAGTACTTC.

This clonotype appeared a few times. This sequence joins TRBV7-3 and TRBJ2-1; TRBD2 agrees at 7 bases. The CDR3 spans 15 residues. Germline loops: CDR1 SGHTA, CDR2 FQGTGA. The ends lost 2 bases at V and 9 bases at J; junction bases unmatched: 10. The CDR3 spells CASSLQSGGDFEQFF. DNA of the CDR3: TGTGCCAGCAGCTTACAGTCGGGGGGTGATTTTGAGCAGTTCTTC.

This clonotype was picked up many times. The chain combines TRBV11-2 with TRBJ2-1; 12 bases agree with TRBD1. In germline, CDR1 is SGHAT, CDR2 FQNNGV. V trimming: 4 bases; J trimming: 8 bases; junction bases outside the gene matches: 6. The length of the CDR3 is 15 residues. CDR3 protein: CASSSTGTGGHEQFF. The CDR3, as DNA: TGTGCCAGCAGCTCCACCGGGACAGGGGGCCATGAGCAGTTCTTC.

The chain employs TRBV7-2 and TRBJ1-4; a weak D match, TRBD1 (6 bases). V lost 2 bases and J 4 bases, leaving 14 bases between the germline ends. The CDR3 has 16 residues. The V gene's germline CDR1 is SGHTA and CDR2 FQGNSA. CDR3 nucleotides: TGTGCCAGCAGCTTAAGAGGGGGGGGGATTAATGAAAAACTGTTTTTT. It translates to CASSLRGGGINEKLFF. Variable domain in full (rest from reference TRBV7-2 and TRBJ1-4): GAGVSQSPSNKVTEKGKDVELRCDPISGHTALYWYRQSLGQGLEFLIYFQGNSAPDKSGLPSDRFSAERTGGSVSTLTIQRTQQEDSAVYLCASSLRGGGINEKLFFGSGTQLSVL.

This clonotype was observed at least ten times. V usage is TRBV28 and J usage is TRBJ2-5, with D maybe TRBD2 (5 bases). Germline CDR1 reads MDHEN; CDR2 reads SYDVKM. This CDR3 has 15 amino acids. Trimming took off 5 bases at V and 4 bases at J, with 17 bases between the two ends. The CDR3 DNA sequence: TGTGCCAGCAGTCTCAACTACGGGGTTGGAGAGACCCAGTACTTC. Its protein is CASSLNYGVGETQYF.

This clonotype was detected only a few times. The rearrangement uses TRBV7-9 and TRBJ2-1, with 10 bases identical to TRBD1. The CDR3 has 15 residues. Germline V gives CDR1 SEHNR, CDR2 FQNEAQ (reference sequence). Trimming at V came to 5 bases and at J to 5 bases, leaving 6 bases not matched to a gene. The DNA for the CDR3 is TGTGCCAGCAGCCCGACAGGGGGCGCAAACAATGAGCAGTTCTTC. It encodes CASSPTGGANNEQFF.

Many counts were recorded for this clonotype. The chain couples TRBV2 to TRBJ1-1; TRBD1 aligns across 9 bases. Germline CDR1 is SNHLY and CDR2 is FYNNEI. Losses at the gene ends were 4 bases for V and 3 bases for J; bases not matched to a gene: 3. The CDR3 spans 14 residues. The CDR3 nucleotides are TGTGCCAGCAGTGGAAGGACAGGGGACACTGAAGCTTTCTTT. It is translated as CASSGRTGDTEAFF.